This TCR beta chain was captured in a study of shared clonotypes between healthy human individuals. The germline V gene encodes CDR1 MNHNY and CDR2 SVGAGI (reference sequence). The CDR3 spans 12 residues. Profiling relied on immunoSEQ multiplex PCR, and the TCRdb table lists in-frame clones only, not all of them. The sample includes under 2.5 million clones, 85% to 95% of them seen just once. Comments on this clone: One junction end does not reproduce the germline sequence, and a read error may be involved.

The receptor was isolated from a young man in good health. Some clones in this sample may be carry-over from other donors' samples. Input material: naive CD4+ T cells from PBMCs. Subset meaning: CD45RA+ positively selected. The rearrangement uses TRBV6-6 and TRBJ2-7; D gene ambiguous. CDR3 loop: CASSFDSGEALF. As DNA, the CDR3 is TGTGCCAGCAGTTTCGATTCAGGAGAAGCCCTCTTC.